This paragraph covers one T cell receptor (beta chain) sequence. This receptor's antigen is unknown. Within one base of it there is no much larger clone, and no base qualities were kept. This sample stems from a study of blood T cell repertoires in COVID-19 (dated by TCRdb to 2018 to 2020). Some background on the complete study: The collaborator samples originated in the United States, Italy and Spain and spanned the acute and convalescent phases of COVID-19. The material from the prospective study consisted of cDNA or gDNA derived from T cells, B-cell-depleted T cells, or PBMCs. The dataset comprised deeply sampled blood TCRbeta repertoires from subjects exposed to, actively infected with, or recovered from COVID-19. The repertoires were released in a freely available public database meant as a resource for research on the immune response to SARS-CoV-2. Samples were obtained from the ongoing ImmuneRACE study (first 160 participants) and from some 1,300 subjects provided by 6 global collaborators. Sample metadata almost always included a de-identified subject ID, COVID-19 status, age in years and sex. Where HLA class I and class II types were available, the types were taken from metadata supplied by the sample provider, not from assay-based typing. The study at large found these results: Clinical and demographic metadata were provided uncurated, with the amount varying by source and participant.

TCRbeta CDR3 regions were amplified from genomic DNA using the immunoSEQ Assay, a bias-controlled multiplex PCR. In the source study's methods: Nucleated cell counts per sample were estimated from amplification of reference gene primers within the assay. To quantify the absolute abundance of each unique TCRbeta CDR3 rearrangement, sequence reads were collapsed and filtered. For each sample, productive Simpson clonality was calculated as the square root of Simpson's diversity index across productive rearrangements. The table comes from immuneACCESS by way of TCRdb, which keeps in-frame sequences with V and J called. Part of the clones is missing from these tables; in studies checked, under half for an unresolved V gene and the rest for unknown reasons. V and J calls plus clone size are reproduced from that table; the DNA served to infer D and trimming. For this sample the table gives approximately 150,000 clones, of which roughly 84% were detected only once. The ten largest clonotypes hold approximately 9% of the sample.

In Seattle, one collaborating source enrolled patients while the infection was active and tracked those patients longitudinally over the course of disease. The collaborating institutions used their own protocols to collect whole blood in K2EDTA tubes. Collaborator samples were shipped for TCRbeta analysis as frozen whole blood, isolated PBMCs, or DNA extracted from either sample type. According to the germline V gene (reference sequence), CDR1 reads LNHDA and CDR2 reads SQIVND. The junction shows trimming of 5 bases on V and 1 base on J, plus 17 bases between the germline ends. There are 16 amino acids in the CDR3, from cysteine to phenylalanine inclusive. The only DNA kept is the CDR3, 48 bases in frame from the first base.

The TCR originated in a man aged 25 to 40 with COVID-19, enrolled during active disease. The rearranged chain carries TRBV19 and TRBJ1-2, with the D gene uncertain. Sequenced material: peripheral blood. The base sequence is TGTGCCAGTAGTTCCCCAGATCTTAACCTTAACTATGGCTACACCTTC. This sequence encodes CASSSPDLNLNYGYTF.